This T cell receptor (beta chain) was identified in a study of T cells expressing NK-cell markers (TCRdb year 2020). With regard to the full study: In sorted CD3+CD56+NKG2C+, CD3+CD56+NKG2C- and CD3+CD56-NKG2C+ T-cell subsets from 7 to 9 donors, TCR beta-chain repertoires were profiled. The study sequenced eight donors, all healthy volunteers chosen at random: three men and five women. The libraries were sequenced on Illumina HiSeq 2000/2500, MiSeq or NextSeq, producing 2 x 150 bp reads. Among the eight sequenced donors, only one was HCMV-seronegative, while the other seven were HCMV-seropositive. Overall study outcomes, separate from this receptor: Those dominant clonotypes were again the most abundant among CD3+CD56-NKG2C+ cells in a few donors, at about 28.3-65%. In six donors, the dominant CD3+CD56+NKG2C+ clonotypes were found to rank among the top 10 CD8+ clonotypes and to make up about 1.0-7.5% of CD8+ T cells. It remained unclear whether the expanded NKG2C-expressing T cell clones were specific for HCMV antigens.

A commercial ELISA kit detecting HCMV-specific IgG in serum was used to determine HCMV serostatus. Peripheral blood mononuclear cells were isolated from blood by Ficoll density gradient centrifugation. With regard to this clonotype: Its antigen specificity is not known.

Instrument on record: Illumina HiSeq 2000. 5'RACE template switching, by which a universal primer site and unique molecular identifiers were added, was used to make TCR beta cDNA libraries. Synthesis of cDNA was primed from the TCR beta constant segment and was followed by two consecutive PCR amplification steps. The source study handled its data this way. Reads were demultiplexed and grouped by UMI with MIGEC, and clonotypes were assembled and quantified with MiTCR. To exclude erroneous sequences, any TCR cDNA sequence not supported by at least two reads was discarded. The tcR package was used for downstream repertoire analysis, and clonotypes were matched between fractions using CDR3 nucleotide sequence together with V segment. VDJmatch was used to annotate antigen specificity against VDJdb, with one amino acid substitution allowed in CDR3. The reads were reprocessed in TCRdb, with one entry per CDR3 protein sequence and no accompanying DNA. None of the V and J calls come from the authors' own analysis; TCRdb made them. The sample table includes about 150,000 distinct CDR3 sequences. The ten largest clones add up to approximately 35% of the sample.

From the cysteine up to the phenylalanine, the CDR3 has a length of 12 residues. The coding DNA is unavailable. Based on the germline V gene (reference sequence), the CDR1 and CDR2 sequences are MNHEY and SMNVEV. The TCR was taken from a woman in her forties or fifties in good health. Donor details come from another sample of the same person, matched by shared clones. Sequencing was done on a sample of blood T cells: a sorted CD56 or NKG2C T cell subset, CD4+ or CD8+ T cells, or bulk PBMC T cells (not recorded which). The V gene is TRBV27 and the J gene is TRBJ2-1; TCRdb's D call, TRBD1, is unchecked because there is no DNA. This receptor carries the CDR3 CAIAAGHNEQFF.